This is a list of T cell receptor beta chains from one sample in a study of CD4 T cells in relation to SARS-CoV-2 and coronaviruses. What these receptors recognize is not known. Repertoires were generated with immunoSEQ multiplex PCR, while TCRdb's copy carries only in-frame clones and drops some. The data show about 12,000 clones, roughly three quarters seen once. The sequenced sample was CD4+ T cells from PBMCs, cultured in vitro. These receptors all stem from a human donor in good health. Each CDR3 is given with its conserved first and last residue. Each record gives: D gene, J gene, CDR3 length, V gene, clone size, CDR3 DNA, CDR3 protein. A D gene is named only where the DNA matches it firmly. Clone size is given for some rows only: seen once, a few or many times, or a class if the clone is expanded.

>-|TRBJ2-7|13|TRBV6-5|few
TGTGCCAGCAGCCCGCGGAGAGGTTACGAGCAGTACTTC
CASSPRRGYEQYF
>-|TRBJ1-6|15|TRBV7-3|few
TGTGCCAGCAGCTCCTTGGGCCCGGGGCAGTCACCCCTCCACTTT
CASSSLGPGQSPLHF
>-|TRBJ1-5|13|TRBV28|-
TGTGCCAGCGATAAACAGGGTTTACAGCCCCAGCATTTT
CASDKQGLQPQHF
>TRBD1|TRBJ1-1|13|TRBV2|-
TGTGCCAGCACGACAGGGACGAACACTGAAGCTTTCTTT
CASTTGTNTEAFF
>TRBD2|TRBJ2-7|16|TRBV4-2|few
TGTGCCAGCAGCCAAGATCGGAGCGGGAGGTCCTACGAGCAGTACTTC
CASSQDRSGRSYEQYF
>-|TRBJ1-1|14|TRBV11-1|few
TGTGCCACCAAACAGGGAATTGGGAACACTGAAGCTTTCTTT
CATKQGIGNTEAFF
>-|TRBJ2-3|15|TRBV5-1|-
TGCGCCAGCAGAACGGCGGGCGCTAGCACAGATACGCAGTATTTT
CASRTAGASTDTQYF
>-|TRBJ1-5|16|TRBV24-1|-
TGTGCCACCAGTGACCCTGAAACAGGAAACAATCAGCCCCAGCATTTT
CATSDPETGNNQPQHF
>-|TRBJ2-3|17|TRBV5-8|-
TGTGCCAGCAGATCCAGCGGAGGGGGTATTGTCACAGATACGCAGTATTTT
CASRSSGGGIVTDTQYF
>TRBD1|TRBJ2-5|13|TRBV24-1|-
TGTGCCACTGGAGGACAGGGGTTGGAGACCCAGTACTTC
CATGGQGLETQYF
>TRBD2|TRBJ2-1|12|TRBV14|-
TGTGCCAGCAGCCGGGGGGGAGATGAGCAGTTCTTC
CASSRGGDEQFF
>-|TRBJ2-1|15|TRBV7-2|-
TGTGCCAGCACCCTGAGCCGGGATCTTTACAATGAGCAGTTCTTC
CASTLSRDLYNEQFF
>TRBD1|TRBJ2-1|16|TRBV11-3|once
TGTGCCAGCAGCCATCGGACAGGAAAATTCTACAATGAGCAGTTCTTC
CASSHRTGKFYNEQFF
>TRBD1|TRBJ1-1|13|TRBV12-3/TRBV12-4|few
TGTGCCAGTCTTCCGGGACAGCCCGTGAAAGCTTTCTTT
CASLPGQPVKAFF
>-|TRBJ2-3|15|TRBV5-4|-
TGTGCCAGCAGCTTGGGGGGGAGAGGCTCAGATACGCAGTATTTT
CASSLGGRGSDTQYF
>-|TRBJ2-5|13|TRBV12-3/TRBV12-4|-
TGTGCCAGCAGTTTCTTGTCGGAGGGGACCCAGTACTTC
CASSFLSEGTQYF
>-|TRBJ1-3|14|TRBV24-1|-
TGTGCCACCAGTGATTTAAAGGCTGGAAACACCATATATTTT
CATSDLKAGNTIYF
>TRBD1|TRBJ2-1|13|TRBV2|-
TGTGCCAGCAGTCTGTCAGGGGGCAATGAGCAGTTCTTC
CASSLSGGNEQFF
>TRBD1|TRBJ2-7|14|TRBV6-5|-
TGTGCCAGCAGACCGGACAGGGACTCCTACGAGCAGTACTTC
CASRPDRDSYEQYF
>-|TRBJ2-6|15|TRBV6-4|-
TGTGCCAGCAGTGACTCCAGCTCTGGGGCCAACGTCCTGACTTTC
CASSDSSSGANVLTF
>TRBD2|TRBJ2-7|13|TRBV12-5|-
TGTGCTAGTGGTTTAAGCGGGACGGTCGAGCAGTACTTC
CASGLSGTVEQYF
>-|TRBJ1-3|14|TRBV2|few
TGTGCCAGCAGTGCAGGGTTTGCTGGAAACACCATATATTTT
CASSAGFAGNTIYF
>TRBD1|TRBJ1-1|14|TRBV5-8|once
TGTGCCAGCAGCCCAGACAGGGTCGGCACTGAAGCTTTCTTT
CASSPDRVGTEAFF
>-|TRBJ2-1|17|TRBV10-3|-
TGTGCCATCAGTGACGCAACCCTAGCACGTTCGGGCAATGAGCAGTTCTTC
CAISDATLARSGNEQFF
>-|TRBJ2-1|14|TRBV7-3|-
TGTGCCAGCAGCTTAGGTGCCTCTACTAATGAGCAGTTCTTC
CASSLGASTNEQFF
>-|TRBJ2-5|17|TRBV4-1|-
TGCGCCAGCAGCCAAGAATTTATAGCGGAGGGGGTCCGGGCCCAGTACTTC
CASSQEFIAEGVRAQYF
>-|TRBJ1-2|17|TRBV29-1|-
TGCAGCGACATCCATTTATACCCGGGGCCCGTTAACTATGGCTACACCTTC
CSDIHLYPGPVNYGYTF
>-|TRBJ2-5|14|TRBV2|-
TGTGCCAGCAGTGGGGTCCTCCGGGAGGAGACCCAGTACTTC
CASSGVLREETQYF
>-|TRBJ2-2|12|TRBV7-2|few
TGTGCCAGCAGCTTCTACACCGGGGAGCTGTTTTTT
CASSFYTGELFF
>-|TRBJ2-3|15|TRBV4-2|-
TGTGCCAGCAGCCAACGTGTTGCAGCGGCAGATACGCAGTATTTT
CASSQRVAAADTQYF
>-|TRBJ2-7|14|TRBV7-9|once
TGTGCCAGCAGCTTAGGGACAGTTAACTACGAGCAGTACTTC
CASSLGTVNYEQYF
>-|TRBJ1-1|15|TRBV18|-
TGTGCCAGCTCACCACCCGGACCGCAGAACACTGAAGCTTTCTTT
CASSPPGPQNTEAFF
>-|TRBJ2-1|17|TRBV5-1|few
TGCGCCAGCAGCTCGGCCCGTAGCGGTAGCTCCTACAATGAGCAGTTCTTC
CASSSARSGSSYNEQFF
>-|TRBJ1-3|17|TRBV9|few
TGTGCCAGCAGCGTAGATCCGGGCGGGACTTCTGGAAACACCATATATTTT
CASSVDPGGTSGNTIYF
>TRBD2|TRBJ2-1|19|TRBV12-5|-
TGTGCTAGTGGTTTGGTAGTTCAAGGGGGACTAGCGGGAGGGCCTGAGCAGTTCTTC
CASGLVVQGGLAGGPEQFF
>TRBD1|TRBJ2-1|16|TRBV5-1|few
TGCGCCAGCAGCTCGATTCCGGGACAGGGGCGAGATGAGCAGTTCTTC
CASSSIPGQGRDEQFF
>TRBD1|TRBJ2-6|18|TRBV2|-
TGTGCCAGCAGGAAAATGACAGGGGATATTTCTGGGGCCAACGTCCTGACTTTC
CASRKMTGDISGANVLTF
>-|TRBJ2-3|16|TRBV10-3|few
TGTGCCATCAGTGAGTCGATAGAAGTGAGCACAGATACGCAGTATTTT
CAISESIEVSTDTQYF
>TRBD1|TRBJ2-3|15|TRBV5-1|-
TGCGCCAGCAGCTTGGGACAGGGGTACGCAGATACGCAGTATTTT
CASSLGQGYADTQYF
>TRBD2|TRBJ2-3|15|TRBV7-9|large
TGTGCCAGCAGCGAACGGACTAGCGGTACAGATACGCAGTATTTT
CASSERTSGTDTQYF
>TRBD2|TRBJ2-3|16|TRBV5-1|-
TGCGCCAGCGGGCCTAGCGGGAGCATCGGCACAGATACGCAGTATTTT
CASGPSGSIGTDTQYF
>-|TRBJ1-6|14|TRBV30|-
TGTGCCTGGAGTGTCCAGGGTAGGAATTCACCCCTCCACTTT
CAWSVQGRNSPLHF
>-|TRBJ1-4|13|TRBV5-1|few
TGCGCCAGCAGTACAGAGTCTAATGAAAAACTGTTTTTT
CASSTESNEKLFF
>TRBD1|TRBJ1-5|15|TRBV30|once
TGTGCCTGGAGTGCAACGACAGGGAACGGTCAGCCCCAGCATTTT
CAWSATTGNGQPQHF
>-|TRBJ2-1|13|TRBV11-3|-
TGTGCCAGCAGCTCGGGCTCCTACAATGAGCAGTTCTTC
CASSSGSYNEQFF
>-|TRBJ1-1|13|TRBV7-3|-
TGTGCCAGCAGCTCCCAGAAGGACACTGAAGCTTTCTTT
CASSSQKDTEAFF
>-|TRBJ1-2|13|TRBV5-5|large
TGTGCCAGCAGCCCGGACGGGGCCTATGGCTACACCTTC
CASSPDGAYGYTF
>-|TRBJ2-5|15|TRBV12-2|once
TGTGCAAGTCGCTTAGGACGGGGAATCGGTGAGACCCAGTACTTC
CASRLGRGIGETQYF
>-|TRBJ1-3|15|TRBV30|few
TGTGCCTGGAGTGTACTACGGGGGAGCGGAAACACCATATATTTT
CAWSVLRGSGNTIYF
>-|TRBJ2-7|14|TRBV5-1|few
TGCGCCAGCAGCTTGGATCCGGGTTCCTACGAGCAGTACTTC
CASSLDPGSYEQYF
>-|TRBJ1-5|15|TRBV19|medium-sized
TGTGCCAGTGTTTCCGGGACGAGGAGCAATCAGCCCCAGCATTTT
CASVSGTRSNQPQHF
>-|TRBJ2-7|15|TRBV7-2|-
TGTGCCAGCAGCTTCGACGATGGGGGACCCTACGAGCAGTACTTC
CASSFDDGGPYEQYF
>-|TRBJ1-5|15|TRBV24-1|-
TGTGCCACCAGTGAGTCGACCCAGCTGGGGCAGCCCCAGCATTTT
CATSESTQLGQPQHF
>-|TRBJ2-5|12|TRBV19|-
TGTGCCAGTAGACAGGCTGGAGAGACCCAGTACTTC
CASRQAGETQYF